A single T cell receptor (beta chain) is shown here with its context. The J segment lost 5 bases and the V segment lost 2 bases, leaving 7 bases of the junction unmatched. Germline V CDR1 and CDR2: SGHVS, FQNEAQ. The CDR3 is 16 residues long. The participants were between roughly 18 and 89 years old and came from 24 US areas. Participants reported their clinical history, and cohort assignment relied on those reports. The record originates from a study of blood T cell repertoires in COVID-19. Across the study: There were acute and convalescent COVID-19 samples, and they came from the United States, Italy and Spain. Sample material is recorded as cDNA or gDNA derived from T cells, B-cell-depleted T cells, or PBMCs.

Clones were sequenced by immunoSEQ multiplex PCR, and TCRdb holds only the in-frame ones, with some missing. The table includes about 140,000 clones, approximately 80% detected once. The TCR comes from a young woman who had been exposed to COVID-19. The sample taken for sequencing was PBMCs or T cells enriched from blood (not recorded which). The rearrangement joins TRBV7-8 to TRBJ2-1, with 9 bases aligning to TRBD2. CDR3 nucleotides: TGTGCCAGCAGCTTAACTAGCGGGTTATCACACAATGAGCAGTTCTTC. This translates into CASSLTSGLSHNEQFF.